One sample yielded the 20 T cell receptor beta chains listed below, sequenced in a study of blood T cell repertoires in COVID-19. Libraries were prepared by immunoSEQ multiplex PCR; TCRdb keeps only in-frame clonotypes and omits some of them. This sample carries about 130,000 clones, roughly three quarters of them seen once, and the ten largest clones take approximately 35%. The sequencing sample was made of peripheral blood. The receptors originated from a man aged 35 to 55 with active or convalescent COVID-19.

The V call is TRBV4-2, the J call TRBJ1-5; a weak D match, TRBD1 (5 bases). V was pared by 4 bases and J by 7 bases, with 17 bases between. Germline CDR1 and CDR2: LGHNA and YNFKEQ. There are 15 residues in the CDR3. Here the CDR3 reads CASSPPGEGRQPQHF. The CDR3 bases are TGTGCCAGCAGCCCCCCGGGGGAGGGTCGGCAGCCCCAGCATTTT.

As regards this clone: This sample includes further DNA sequences coding for the same CDR3. The chain carries TRBV2 and TRBJ2-2; 7 bases are a match to TRBD2. The J segment lost 4 bases and the V segment lost 6 bases, leaving 14 bases of the junction unmatched. Germline V gene sequence: CDR1 SNHLY, CDR2 FYNNEI. This CDR3 has 17 amino acids. This CDR3 reads CASSRGTGGSGTGELFF. CDR3 nucleotide sequence: TGTGCCAGCAGCCGGGGGACGGGGGGTTCGGGCACCGGGGAGCTGTTTTTT.

CDR3 loop: CASSVGIGVPMNTEAFF. The CDR3 DNA reads TGTGCCAGCAGCGTAGGGATAGGGGTTCCCATGAACACTGAAGCTTTCTTT. The genes are TRBV9 and TRBJ1-1, with D tentatively TRBD1 (5 bases). Germline CDR1 SGDLS, CDR2 YYNGEE. With 0 bases removed from V and 0 bases from J, the gap between germline ends came to 15 bases. This CDR3 region has 17 residues. The full variable domain, its missing parts supplied by reference TRBV9 and TRBJ1-1, is DSGVTQTPKHLITATGQRVTLRCSPRSGDLSVYWYQQSLDQGLQFLIQYYNGEERAKGNILERFSAQQFPDLHSELNLSSLELGDSALYFCASSVGIGVPMNTEAFFGQGTRLTVV.

The gene calls are TRBV24-1 and TRBJ2-3, with 8 bases matching TRBD2. V trimming: 9 bases; J trimming: 2 bases; junction bases outside the gene matches: 3. Germline-derived CDR1 and CDR2 are KGHDR and SFDVKD. The CDR3 is 13 amino acids. The DNA of the CDR3 is TGTGCCACCTCGGGGGGGTTCACAGATACGCAGTATTTT. Translating it yields CATSGGFTDTQYF.

The gene calls are TRBV10-3 and TRBJ2-7; a possible D gene is TRBD2 (6 bases). Deletions cut 0 bases from V and 6 bases from J, with 24 bases between. The CDR3 is 18 amino acids. Germline assignment: CDR1 ENHRY and CDR2 SYGVKD. DNA for the CDR3: TGTGCCATCAGTGAGTCGTTAGGGGACGGGGAGGTAGGGAGCGAGCAGTACTTC. Amino acids: CAISESLGDGEVGSEQYF.

V is TRBV6-6 and J is TRBJ1-5, with 9 nucleotides matching TRBD1. Trimming at V came to 6 bases and at J to 6 bases, leaving 9 bases not matched to a gene. In germline, CDR1 is MNHNY, CDR2 SVGAGI (reference sequence). The CDR3 has 15 amino acids. CDR3 bases: TGTGCCAGCAGCTCACGCGACAGGGGGAGTCAGCCCCAGCATTTT. It yields the protein CASSSRDRGSQPQHF.

This rearrangement joins TRBV18 to TRBJ1-2; D unclear. There are 14 residues in the CDR3. CDR1 and CDR2 from the germline V gene are KGHSH and LQKENI. Trimming left V 4 bases short and J 2 bases short, with 11 bases between. The CDR3 coding sequence is TGTGCCAGCTCACGCCCCGGGATGAACTATGGCTACACCTTC. It codes for CASSRPGMNYGYTF.

In this sample, this clone turned up a few times. The V call is TRBV7-9, the J call TRBJ1-3, with 9 nucleotides matching TRBD1. This CDR3 has 14 residues. Looked up from germline, CDR1 is SEHNR and CDR2 is FQNEAQ (reference sequence). The trim removed 5 bases at V and 7 bases at J, leaving 6 bases unmatched. Here the CDR3 DNA reads TGTGCCAGCAGCCTCGGACAGGGGATCAACACCATATATTTT. It specifies CASSLGQGINTIYF.

The chain uses TRBV23-1 and TRBJ2-3; 7 bases align to TRBD2. TRBV23-1 is designated an ORF whose function remains uncertain. The CDR3 loop spans 14 amino acids. Trimming took 4 bases from V and 7 from J; bases not matched to a gene: 8. The CDR3 is CASSRGGLTHTQYF. CDR3 nucleotides: TGCGCCAGCAGTCGGGGGGGACTAACCCATACGCAGTATTTT.

The rearrangement uses TRBV14 and TRBJ2-1, with 7 positions matching TRBD1. Per germline, CDR1 SGHDN and CDR2 FVKESK. After removal of 0 bases from V and 2 bases from J, the junction contained 4 bases not matched to a gene. The CDR3 contains 16 residues. The CDR3 loop is CASSQDKGATYNEQFF. The DNA for the CDR3 is TGTGCCAGCAGCCAAGATAAGGGGGCAACCTACAATGAGCAGTTCTTC.

In this sample, this clone turned up a few times. This sequence joins TRBV6-1 and TRBJ1-1, with D maybe TRBD1 (6 bases). Germline CDR1 is MNHNS and CDR2 is SASEGT. V lost 2 bases and J 9 bases, leaving 10 bases between the germline ends. This CDR3 spans 12 amino acids. CDR3 sequence reads: CASSERGGKAFF. The CDR3 DNA follows: TGTGCCAGCAGTGAAAGAGGGGGTAAAGCTTTCTTT.

The chain joins TRBV6-2 or TRBV6-3 to TRBJ1-4, with D tentatively TRBD1 (6 bases). Trimming shortened V by 4 bases and J by 4 bases, and 13 bases separated the two germline ends. The CDR3 loop spans 15 amino acids. Germline V lookup: CDR1 MNHEY, CDR2 SVGEGT. This CDR3 reads CASSSRGAFNEKLFF. The CDR3 DNA sequence: TGTGCCAGCAGTTCCCGGGGGGCGTTTAATGAAAAACTGTTTTTT.

This clone was counted only a few times. V usage is TRBV5-5 and J usage is TRBJ1-2; D is undetermined. Looked up from germline, CDR1 is SGHKS and CDR2 is YYEKEE (reference sequence). V was pared by 3 bases and J by 3 bases, with 15 bases between. The CDR3 is made up of 15 amino acids. CDR3 nucleotides: TGTGCCAGCAGCTCCGAGGGTTGGGTGGACTATGGCTACACCTTC. This gives the protein CASSSEGWVDYGYTF.

The rearrangement joins TRBV18 to TRBJ1-1; the match to TRBD1 covers 10 bases. J gave up 5 bases and V 4 bases, and 7 bases lay outside the gene matches. The CDR3 is made up of 15 amino acids. Germline loops: CDR1 KGHSH, CDR2 LQKENI. CDR3 nucleotide sequence: TGTGCCAGCTCACAGAAGACAGGGGGCGAGACTGAAGCTTTCTTT. Its protein product is CASSQKTGGETEAFF.

This chain connects TRBV19 to TRBJ1-1; 8 bases match TRBD1. CDR3 length: 17 amino acids. J lost 5 bases, V lost 1 base, and 12 bases had no gene match. Germline CDR1 reads LNHDA; CDR2 reads SQIVND (reference sequence). CDR3 DNA: TGTGCCAGTAGTATAGGGGTTCAGTCAGGGGGCCGAACTGAAGCTTTCTTT. This codes for CASSIGVQSGGRTEAFF. The full variable domain, with the rest looked up from reference TRBV19 and TRBJ1-1, is DGGITQSPKYLFRKEGQNVTLSCEQNLNHDAMYWYRQDPGQGLRLIYYSQIVNDFQKGDIAEGYSVSREKKESFPLTVTSAQKNPTAFYLCASSIGVQSGGRTEAFFGQGTRLTVV.

The V gene is TRBV4-3, the J gene TRBJ2-7; a possible D gene is TRBD2 (6 bases). The germline V gene has CDR1 LGHNA and CDR2 YSLEER. This CDR3 is 14 amino acids long. Deletions cut 1 base from V and 0 bases from J, with 7 bases between. As DNA, the CDR3 is TGCGCCAGCAGCCAAGGGCGGGGCTCCTACGAGCAGTACTTC. It is translated as CASSQGRGSYEQYF.

The chain has TRBV28 and TRBJ1-1; TRBD1 matches at 7 bases. The length of the CDR3 is 15 residues. The ends lost 5 bases at V and 7 bases at J; junction bases unmatched: 13. CDR1 MDHEN and CDR2 SYDVKM come from the germline V gene. This CDR3 is CASSTPGTVYIEAFF. For the CDR3, the DNA is TGTGCCAGCAGTACCCCCGGGACAGTCTACATTGAAGCTTTCTTT.

This clone was found a few times. The gene calls are TRBV29-1 and TRBJ2-3; tentative D call: TRBD1 (5 bases). This CDR3 is 10 amino acids long. Germline values: CDR1 SQVTM, CDR2 ANQGSEA. The V gene lost 6 bases and the J gene lost 5 bases, with 6 bases spanning the gap. The CDR3: CSVGEDTQYF. DNA for the CDR3: TGCAGCGTAGGGGAAGATACGCAGTATTTT.

The chain employs TRBV5-1 and TRBJ1-1; no definite D call. V was cut by 4 bases and J by 0 bases, with 13 bases left in between. From germline, CDR1 is SGHRS and CDR2 YFSETQ. This CDR3 spans 15 amino acids. This CDR3 is CASSPLGTMNTEAFF. The CDR3 nucleotides read TGCGCCAGCAGCCCCCTCGGCACTATGAACACTGAAGCTTTCTTT.

This rearrangement joins TRBV27 to TRBJ1-2; TRBD1 matches at 7 bases. This CDR3 has 14 residues. Germline-derived CDR1 and CDR2 are MNHEY and SMNVEV (reference sequence). V gave up 7 bases and J gave up 2 bases; unmatched junction bases: 7. The CDR3 spells CASTRTGVNYGYTF. As DNA, the CDR3 is TGTGCCAGCACAAGAACAGGGGTGAACTATGGCTACACCTTC.